This T cell receptor beta chain was sequenced for a study of blood T cells in healthy people across ages. A word on this clonotype: The antigen remains undetermined. Germline is not matched at one junction end, which may reflect a read error.

Donation came from healthy Caucasian individuals in Russia who were aged about 6 to 95. The CDR3 covers 13 residues. CDR1 is SGHTA and CDR2 is FQGTGA in the germline V gene. It was with a sample-barcoded 5' primer and a J-beta primer mix that a second PCR of roughly 7 to 12 cycles was run. Every cDNA molecule carried a tag from a template-switch adaptor bearing 12 random nucleotides. TCRdb reanalysed the 5' RACE reads using MiXCR and keeps one entry per CDR3 protein. The sample has about 640,000 distinct CDR3 sequences, less than 45% seen once. Study-wide results and limits: Naive CD4+ cell counts and diversity both ran higher in long-lived than in aged donors. Across the age range, TCR beta diversity per million T cells fell in a roughly linear way.

The clonotype was recovered from a man of 80 years or more in good health. Sequencing input: blood. The genes are TRBV7-3 and TRBJ2-7; perhaps TRBD1 as D (5 bases). CDR3 in DNA: TGTGCCAGCAGCTTAAGTCCGGACAATGAGCATTACTTC. It yields the protein CASSLSPDNEHYF.